The present entry profiles one T cell receptor (beta chain) with its context. Its cognate antigen is unknown. Time point in this sample: newly diagnosed GD, antithyroid drugs for less than 3 months. RNA from PBMCs was the source of the TCR library. Building the TCR beta libraries relied on iRepertoire HTBI primers, and CDR3 regions underwent Arm-PCR. Each CDR3 protein gets one entry after TCRdb re-called the multiplex PCR reads with MiXCR. The repertoire holds around 230,000 distinct CDR3 sequences, with around 20% as singletons. This sample is part of a study of regulatory T cells in long-lasting Graves disease. The wider study: Graves' patients, diagnosed recently, had received antithyroid drugs under 3 months. General observations from the study: Accuracy may have suffered from the small sample size. A greater number of public clonotypes (over 2,500) was shared by persistent patients than by new patients (over 900). Persistent disease showed a preference for TRBV28, TRBJ1-2 and TRBJ2-5.

V shed 6 bases, J shed 4 bases, and the junction held 8 bases outside the gene matches. The CDR3 has 15 residues. Looked up from germline, CDR1 is DFQATT and CDR2 is SNEGSKA (reference sequence). The source is a female donor with Graves disease. The genes are TRBV20-1 and TRBJ2-3, with 12 bases lining up with TRBD2. The source material was peripheral blood mononuclear cells (PBMCs), sampled at new diagnosis, from a patient treated with antithyroid drugs. The DNA for the CDR3 is TGCAGTGCGCGGACTAGCGGGGTAACGGCAGATACGCAGTATTTT. It codes for CSARTSGVTADTQYF.